The 23 T cell receptor beta chains in this list originate from one sample, sequenced in a study of T cell changes during pregnancy in multiple sclerosis. The table came from immunoSEQ multiplex PCR; TCRdb's copy has only in-frame clones and leaves some out. The sample contains about 68,000 clones, about 90% of which appear only once. This material consisted of peripheral blood, taken in the second trimester of pregnancy. The source of these receptors is a female donor with multiple sclerosis, enrolled in a pregnancy study.

The chain employs TRBV6-5 and TRBJ1-5; D gene uncertain. V was cut by 2 bases and J by 5 bases, with 7 bases left in between. Germline V gives CDR1 MNHEY, CDR2 SVGAGI. The CDR3 has 13 residues. CDR3 DNA: TGTGCCAGCAGTTACGACACACATCAGCCCCAGCATTTT. Translation gives CASSYDTHQPQHF.

CDR3 DNA: TGTGCCAGCTCACTCGGACAGGGCGTTTCCTACGAGCAGTACTTC. It encodes CASSLGQGVSYEQYF. The V gene is TRBV18, the J gene TRBJ2-7; 8 bases line up with TRBD1. The CDR3 consists of 15 residues. CDR1 and CDR2 (germline): KGHSH, LQKENI. V shed 4 bases and J 1 base; nucleotides not matched to a gene: 6.

This clone was counted once. In nucleotides, the CDR3 is TGCAGCGTTGAAGATCTTAGAAAAGGGGGCGGTGAAAAACTGTTTTTT. Translating it yields CSVEDLRKGGGEKLFF. This rearrangement joins TRBV29-1 to TRBJ1-4; 7 bases map to TRBD1. V shed 0 bases, J shed 7 bases, and the junction held 11 bases outside the gene matches. The CDR3 covers 16 residues. Germline V gives CDR1 SQVTM, CDR2 ANQGSEA.

The rearrangement uses TRBV4-3 and TRBJ1-1, with D perhaps TRBD1 (6 bases). V was trimmed by 6 bases and J by 1 base, leaving 9 bases between them. The germline gives CDR1 LGHNA, CDR2 YSLEER. The CDR3 covers 13 residues. The CDR3 loop reads CASSTGSNTEAFF. The CDR3 nucleotides read TGCGCCAGCAGTACAGGGTCGAACACTGAAGCTTTCTTT.

This chain links TRBV19 with TRBJ1-5; TRBD1 might be the D (5 bases). Trimming took off 8 bases at V and 0 bases at J, with 14 bases between the two ends. The CDR3 has 15 residues. The V gene's germline CDR1 is LNHDA and CDR2 SQIVND (reference sequence). The CDR3 is CASGGWDHSNQPQHF. The CDR3 region has the DNA TGTGCCAGTGGGGGGTGGGACCATAGCAATCAGCCCCAGCATTTT.

This chain links TRBV19 with TRBJ2-5, with TRBD2 identical over 9 bases. Trimming removed 5 bases from V and 3 bases from J; junction bases left unmatched: 10. The CDR3 extends over 16 amino acids. Germline assignment: CDR1 LNHDA and CDR2 SQIVND (reference sequence). This CDR3 reads CASSPGGGLAEETQYF. The DNA for the CDR3 is TGTGCCAGTAGTCCCGGGGGGGGACTAGCTGAAGAGACCCAGTACTTC.

This chain connects TRBV5-1 to TRBJ2-7; 7 bases are a match to TRBD2. The CDR3 runs to 13 residues. CDR1 and CDR2 (germline): SGHRS, YFSETQ. J was trimmed by 5 bases and V by 4 bases; bases with no gene match: 6. The CDR3 sequence: CASSLRERDEQYF. The CDR3 nucleotides read TGCGCCAGCAGCCTGCGGGAGCGCGACGAGCAGTACTTC.

This chain joins TRBV19 and TRBJ2-3; a possible D gene is TRBD2 (6 bases). V was shortened by 3 bases and J by 2 bases, with 21 bases between the two germline ends. CDR1 LNHDA and CDR2 SQIVND come from the germline V gene (reference sequence). The CDR3 contains 18 residues. The CDR3 sequence is CASSMTPPLGGSTDTQYF. The DNA of the CDR3 is TGTGCCAGTAGTATGACCCCTCCCCTAGGAGGGTCCACAGATACGCAGTATTTT.

This rearrangement joins TRBV27 to TRBJ2-3; 7 positions match TRBD2. The CDR3 has 15 residues. CDR1 MNHEY and CDR2 SMNVEV come from the germline V gene (reference sequence). The trim removed 6 bases at V and 6 bases at J, leaving 12 bases unmatched. CDR3 DNA sequence: TGTGCCAGCAGCCCTTGGGGGGGAGGGAAGGATACGCAGTATTTT. Its protein product is CASSPWGGGKDTQYF.

This chain links TRBV4-2 with TRBJ2-1; 11 positions agree with TRBD2. V dropped 1 base and J dropped 9; count of bases not matched to a gene: 8. CDR1 and CDR2 (germline): LGHNA, YNFKEQ. The CDR3 is 16 amino acids. Here the CDR3 reads CASSQAVAGGPGEQFF. CDR3 nucleotides: TGTGCCAGCAGCCAAGCGGTAGCGGGGGGGCCTGGTGAGCAGTTCTTC.

The count of this clone is one. The chain carries TRBV25-1 and TRBJ2-3, with unresolved D. V was trimmed by 1 base and J by 2 bases, leaving 7 bases between them. CDR3 length: 14 amino acids. CDR1 MGHDK and CDR2 SYGVNS come from the germline V gene. The CDR3 DNA reads TGTGCCAGCAGTGAATCGTTTAACACAGATACGCAGTATTTT. Amino acids: CASSESFNTDTQYF.

This clone appeared a single time. This chain connects TRBV4-1 to TRBJ2-7; D ambiguous. Germline CDR1 MGHRA, CDR2 YSYEKL. The CDR3 extends over 11 amino acids. Trimming shortened V by 4 bases and J by 4 bases, and 5 bases separated the two germline ends. The CDR3 loop is CASSPGYEQYF. The CDR3 DNA is TGCGCCAGCAGCCCCGGTTACGAGCAGTACTTC.

V is TRBV11-2 and J is TRBJ1-6; no clear D. Germline-derived CDR1 and CDR2 are SGHAT and FQNNGV. The CDR3 length is 13 residues. Trimming removed 0 bases at V and 9 bases at J, with 6 bases between. CDR3 nucleotide sequence: TGTGCCAGCAGCTTAGATCTATCTTCACCCCTCCACTTT. Translated, it gives CASSLDLSSPLHF.

This clone was recorded once. The chain has TRBV18 and TRBJ1-2; no definite D call. CDR1 and CDR2 (germline): KGHSH, LQKENI. The V gene lost 2 bases and the J gene lost 2 bases, with 9 bases spanning the gap. CDR3 length: 14 residues. Written as DNA, the CDR3 is TGTGCCAGCTCACCATACCGGGAAAACTATGGCTACACCTTC. This codes for CASSPYRENYGYTF.

V gene TRBV6-4 combines with J gene TRBJ2-1, with TRBD2 matching over 11 bases. After removal of 6 bases from V and 5 bases from J, the junction contained 6 bases not matched to a gene. This CDR3 has 15 amino acids. The germline gives CDR1 MRHNA, CDR2 SNTAGT. CDR3 protein: CASSHGTSGHNEQFF. The CDR3 DNA sequence: TGTGCCAGCAGCCACGGGACTAGCGGACACAATGAGCAGTTCTTC.

This clone was detected a few times. The rearrangement uses TRBV7-2 and TRBJ1-1, with D unresolved. V was pared by 1 base and J by 1 base, with 4 bases between. Germline values: CDR1 SGHTA, CDR2 FQGNSA. The length of the CDR3 is 13 residues. The CDR3 loop is CASSLDKNTEAFF. CDR3 in DNA: TGTGCCAGCAGCTTAGACAAGAACACTGAAGCTTTCTTT.

V usage is TRBV9 and J usage is TRBJ1-6, with D unclear. Trimming took 5 bases from V and 7 from J, leaving 13 bases between them. This CDR3 has 14 amino acids. Germline V lookup: CDR1 SGDLS, CDR2 YYNGEE. CDR3 coding DNA: TGTGCCAGCAGTCAGAAATGGTCGAATTCACCCCTCCACTTT. Residues: CASSQKWSNSPLHF.

The chain employs TRBV10-3 and TRBJ2-1; 7 bases match TRBD2. V was clipped by 6 bases and J by 8 bases; unmatched bases: 7. The CDR3 runs to 13 residues. Germline V gives CDR1 ENHRY, CDR2 SYGVKD. The CDR3 region is CAISGGWVDEQFF. CDR3 DNA sequence: TGTGCCATCAGCGGGGGGTGGGTGGATGAGCAGTTCTTC.

The genes are TRBV19 and TRBJ1-5; possible D gene TRBD1, 5 bases. The CDR3 has 16 amino acids. CDR1 and CDR2 (germline): LNHDA, SQIVND (reference sequence). With 8 bases removed from V and 7 bases from J, the gap between germline ends came to 24 bases. DNA of the CDR3: TGTGCCAGTGACAAACCGAAACAGGTTGGTGGACAGCCCCAGCATTTT. Its translation: CASDKPKQVGGQPQHF.

The genes are TRBV5-1 and TRBJ2-3; D not resolved. The CDR3 has 16 residues. Germline lookup yields CDR1 SGHRS and CDR2 YFSETQ. The V gene lost 4 bases and the J gene lost 0 bases, with 15 bases spanning the gap. The CDR3 is CASSEPISSSTDTQYF. The CDR3 DNA sequence: TGCGCCAGCAGCGAACCGATCAGTTCTAGCACAGATACGCAGTATTTT.

The chain carries TRBV4-2 and TRBJ1-4; a weak D match, TRBD1 (6 bases). Trimming removed 0 bases from V and 2 bases from J, with 16 bases in between. Germline loops: CDR1 LGHNA, CDR2 YNFKEQ. This CDR3 has 18 amino acids. The CDR3 loop is CASSQDSRGRGTNEKLFF. CDR3 in DNA: TGTGCCAGCAGCCAAGATTCCAGGGGTCGGGGCACTAATGAAAAACTGTTTTTT.

CDR3 loop: CASSPRQGRNTEAFF. In DNA, the CDR3 is TGCGCCAGCAGCCCTCGACAGGGGAGAAACACTGAAGCTTTCTTT. The rearrangement joins TRBV5-1 to TRBJ1-1; 8 nucleotides line up with TRBD1. Looked up from germline, CDR1 is SGHRS and CDR2 is YFSETQ. This CDR3 is built from 15 residues. J was trimmed by 2 bases and V by 4 bases; bases with no gene match: 7.

The rearrangement joins TRBV11-2 to TRBJ1-1; the D gene is possibly TRBD1 (5 bases). Germline V gene lookup returns CDR1 SGHAT and CDR2 FQNNGV. V was trimmed by 2 bases and J by 0 bases, leaving 7 bases between them. This CDR3 is built from 14 residues. Here the CDR3 DNA reads TGTGCCAGCAGCTTATGGGGGGTGAACACTGAAGCTTTCTTT. It codes for CASSLWGVNTEAFF. Using reference TRBV11-2 and TRBJ1-1 for the parts outside the CDR3, the full variable domain is EAGVAQSPRYKIIEKRQSVAFWCNPISGHATLYWYQQILGQGPKLLIQFQNNGVVDDSQLPKDRFSAERLKGVDSTLKIQPAKLEDSAVYLCASSLWGVNTEAFFGQGTRLTVV.